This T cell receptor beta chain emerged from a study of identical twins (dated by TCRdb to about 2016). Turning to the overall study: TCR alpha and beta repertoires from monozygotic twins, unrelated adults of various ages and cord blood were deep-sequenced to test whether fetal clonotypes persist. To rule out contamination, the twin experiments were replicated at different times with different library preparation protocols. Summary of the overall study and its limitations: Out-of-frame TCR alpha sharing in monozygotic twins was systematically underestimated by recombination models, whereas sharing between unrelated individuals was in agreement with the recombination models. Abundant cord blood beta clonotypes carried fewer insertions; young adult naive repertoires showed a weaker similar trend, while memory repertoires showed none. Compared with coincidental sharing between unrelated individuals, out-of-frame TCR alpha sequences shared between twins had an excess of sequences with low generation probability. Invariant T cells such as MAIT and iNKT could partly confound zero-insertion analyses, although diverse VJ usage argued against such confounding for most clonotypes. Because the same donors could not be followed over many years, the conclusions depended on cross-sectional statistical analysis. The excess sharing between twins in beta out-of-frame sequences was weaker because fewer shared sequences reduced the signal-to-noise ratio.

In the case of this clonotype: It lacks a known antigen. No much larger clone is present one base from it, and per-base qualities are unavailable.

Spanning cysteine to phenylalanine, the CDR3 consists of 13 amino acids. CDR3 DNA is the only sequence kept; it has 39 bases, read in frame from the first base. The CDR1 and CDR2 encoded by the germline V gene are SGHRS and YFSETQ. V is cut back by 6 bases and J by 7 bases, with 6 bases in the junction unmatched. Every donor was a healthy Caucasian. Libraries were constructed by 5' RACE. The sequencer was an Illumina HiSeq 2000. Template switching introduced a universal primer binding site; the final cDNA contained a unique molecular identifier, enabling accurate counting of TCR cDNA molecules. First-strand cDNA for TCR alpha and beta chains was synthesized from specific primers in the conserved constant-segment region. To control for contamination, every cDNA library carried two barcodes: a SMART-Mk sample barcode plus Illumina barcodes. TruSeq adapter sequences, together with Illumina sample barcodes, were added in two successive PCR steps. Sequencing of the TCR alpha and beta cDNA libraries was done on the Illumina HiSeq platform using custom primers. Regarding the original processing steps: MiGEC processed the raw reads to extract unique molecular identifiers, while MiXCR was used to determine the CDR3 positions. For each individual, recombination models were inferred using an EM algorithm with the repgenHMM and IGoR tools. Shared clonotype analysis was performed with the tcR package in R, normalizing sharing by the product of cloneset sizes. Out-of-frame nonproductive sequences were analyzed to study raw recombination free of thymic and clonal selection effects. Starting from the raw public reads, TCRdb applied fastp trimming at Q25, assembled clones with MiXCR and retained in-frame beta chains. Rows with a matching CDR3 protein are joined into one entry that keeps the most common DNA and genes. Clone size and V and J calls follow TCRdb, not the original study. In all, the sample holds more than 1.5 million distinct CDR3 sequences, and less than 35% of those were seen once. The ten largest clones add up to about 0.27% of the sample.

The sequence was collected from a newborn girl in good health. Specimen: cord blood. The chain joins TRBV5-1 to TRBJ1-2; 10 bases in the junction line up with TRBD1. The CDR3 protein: CASTPTGGLGYTF. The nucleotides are TGCGCCAGCACCCCGACAGGGGGCCTTGGCTACACCTTC.